These T cell receptor beta chains were read from a single sample in a study of technical replicates of blood from four donors. Repertoires were generated with immunoSEQ multiplex PCR, while TCRdb's copy carries only in-frame clones and drops some. The repertoire consists of tens of thousands of clones, with around 96% occurring once and the leading ten covering roughly 0.28%. The sequencing input was T cells isolated from PBMCs. The source is a human donor in good health. The CDR3 runs from the conserved cysteine through the conserved F or W. D genes are given only for firm matches. Size is omitted from some rows. Given values are once, few, many or a class for expanded clones.

V	D	J	size	DNA	CDR3
TRBV5-1	NA	TRBJ1-1	once	TGCGCCAGCAGCTTGGATTTAGTGGCGGGTGCTTTCTTT	CASSLDLVAGAFF
TRBV5-1	NA	TRBJ2-3	NA	TGCGCCAGCAGCCAAAGCACAGATACGCAGTATTTT	CASSQSTDTQYF
TRBV5-1	NA	TRBJ1-1	NA	TGCGCCAGCAGCCTGGACACAAACACTGAAGCTTTCTTT	CASSLDTNTEAFF
TRBV10-3	NA	TRBJ2-7	once	TGTGCCATCAGTGGTCCAGGCTCCTACGAGCAGTACTTC	CAISGPGSYEQYF
TRBV27	TRBD1	TRBJ2-6	NA	TGTGCCAGCAGTTTTCCCCCGGGACAGGGAAACTCTGGGGCCAACGTCCTGACTTTC	CASSFPPGQGNSGANVLTF
TRBV11-2	TRBD2	TRBJ2-5	NA	TGTGCCAGCAGCTTAGGATACAGGGTCCTAGCGGGCCAGTACTTC	CASSLGYRVLAGQYF
TRBV7-6	TRBD1	TRBJ2-2	once	TGTGCCAGCAGCTTAGGACAGGGCAACGGCGGGGAGCTGTTTTTT	CASSLGQGNGGELFF
TRBV5-7	TRBD2	TRBJ2-3	NA	TGTGCCAGCAGCCCGGGAGGGGGGGCGAAAGATACGCAGTATTTT	CASSPGGGAKDTQYF
TRBV5-5	NA	TRBJ1-2	NA	TGTGCCAGCAGCCCCCCGGACTATAATGGCTACACCTTC	CASSPPDYNGYTF
TRBV12-5	NA	TRBJ1-2	NA	TGTGCTAGTGGTTCTTCGGACACCTCCAGATCCAACTATGGCTACACCTTC	CASGSSDTSRSNYGYTF
TRBV28	TRBD2	TRBJ2-5	NA	TGTGCCAGCAGTATACTATATGGCGGGAGTCGAGAGACCCAGTACTTC	CASSILYGGSRETQYF
TRBV5-6	TRBD1	TRBJ2-1	NA	TGTGCCAGCAGCTCCGGGACAGGGGGCAATGAGCAGTTCTTC	CASSSGTGGNEQFF
TRBV5-4	TRBD2	TRBJ2-7	NA	TGTGCCAGCAGCTTGGCGCCACTAGCGGCCAGATCCTACGAGCAGTACTTC	CASSLAPLAARSYEQYF
TRBV11-2	TRBD1	TRBJ2-1	NA	TGTGCCAGCAGAACGACCTCCACCTGGACAGGCGCCAATGAGCAGTTCTTC	CASRTTSTWTGANEQFF
TRBV9	TRBD2	TRBJ2-7	NA	TGTGCCAGCAGCCCTGGACTAGCGGGCTACGAGCAGTACTTC	CASSPGLAGYEQYF
TRBV27	TRBD2	TRBJ2-5	NA	TGTGCCAGCAGTTTATTTACCGGGAGGCAAGAGACCCAGTACTTC	CASSLFTGRQETQYF
TRBV19	NA	TRBJ2-3	NA	TGTGCCAGTAGTACTCTGGGCGGGGCAGATACGCAGTATTTT	CASSTLGGADTQYF
TRBV27	NA	TRBJ2-1	NA	TGTGCCAGCAGTTTTCAGGCCAGTCAATACAATGAGCAGTTCTTC	CASSFQASQYNEQFF
TRBV1	NA	TRBJ2-1	NA	TGCACCAGCAGCCAGGACACTAGCGGGAGGGAGAAGAATGAGCAGTTCTTC	CTSSQDTSGREKNEQFF
TRBV28	NA	TRBJ2-3	NA	TGTGCCAGCACCGTGGGGGGTCCTGGAGATACGCAGTATTTT	CASTVGGPGDTQYF
TRBV13	NA	TRBJ2-1	NA	TGTGCCAGCAGCTTAGATGAAGACAGGCTAGTCCCTGACAATGAGCAGTTCTTC	CASSLDEDRLVPDNEQFF
TRBV14	NA	TRBJ2-4	NA	TGTGCCAGCAGCCATCTAGGAGGGCGGGCAGCCAAAAACATTCAGTACTTC	CASSHLGGRAAKNIQYF
TRBV2	NA	TRBJ2-7	NA	TGTGCCATTCCAAAGGACAGTACCTACGAGCAGTACTTC	CAIPKDSTYEQYF
TRBV5-1	NA	TRBJ1-3	NA	TGCGCCAGCAGCTTGGTAGGCAGGGGAAACACCATATATTTT	CASSLVGRGNTIYF
TRBV19	TRBD2	TRBJ2-7	NA	TGTGCCAGTTCCAGGACTAGCGACACCTACGAGCAGTACTTC	CASSRTSDTYEQYF
TRBV7-8	NA	TRBJ1-1	NA	TGTGCCAGCAGCTTACAGCGAATGAACACTGAAGCTTTCTTT	CASSLQRMNTEAFF
TRBV30	NA	TRBJ1-1	NA	TGTGCCTGGAGTGTACAGGGTGGCATGAACACTGAAGCTTTCTTT	CAWSVQGGMNTEAFF
TRBV18	TRBD1	TRBJ1-3	NA	TGTGCCAGCTCCCGGGACAGGGCGGCTGGAAACACCATATATTTT	CASSRDRAAGNTIYF
TRBV7-9	NA	TRBJ1-1	NA	TGTGCCAGCAGCTTTCGCACTGAAGCTTTCTTT	CASSFRTEAFF
TRBV7-6	NA	TRBJ2-7	NA	TGTGCCAGCAGCTATGGACGGGAGTCCTACGAGCAGTACTTC	CASSYGRESYEQYF
TRBV11-3	TRBD1	TRBJ1-3	NA	TGTGCCAGCAGCCAAACAGGGGCGACGGACACCATATATTTT	CASSQTGATDTIYF
TRBV6-1	TRBD1	TRBJ2-3	NA	TGTGCCAGCAGTGAATACAGGGGAAGCGCGAGGGCAGATACGCAGTATTTT	CASSEYRGSARADTQYF
TRBV12-5	TRBD1	TRBJ2-3	NA	TGTGCTAGTGGCCCCAGGACAGGGAGCACAGATACGCAGTATTTT	CASGPRTGSTDTQYF
TRBV9	TRBD2	TRBJ2-3	NA	TGTGCCAGCAGCGTAGCTGGGGGGGGGAGCACAGATACGCAGTATTTT	CASSVAGGGSTDTQYF